In this sample, the clone carrying this T cell receptor (beta chain) turned up once. This CDR3 spans 16 amino acids. Germline V gene sequence: CDR1 LGHNA, CDR2 YSLEER. Trimming left V 0 bases short and J 4 bases short, with 15 bases between. These data originate in a study of control samples from healthy donors and cancer patients. The repertoire was sequenced with immunoSEQ multiplex PCR; TCRdb's copy has only in-frame clones and lacks some. The data hold some 120,000 clones, with about 93% observed a single time. The genes are TRBV4-3 and TRBJ1-2, with D tentatively TRBD1 (5 bases). This TCR came from a young man in good health. The sequencing sample was made of blood. Written as DNA, the CDR3 is TGCGCCAGCAGCCAAGATGTGACAGCCTACGCCTATGGCTACACCTTC. Amino acid sequence: CASSQDVTAYAYGYTF.